The 14 T cell receptor beta chains presented below share a single source sample, sequenced in a study of blood T cell repertoires in COVID-19. The table came from immunoSEQ multiplex PCR; TCRdb's copy has only in-frame clones and leaves some out. This sample has 200,000 or so clones, with around three quarters found just once. Sequencing was done on a sample of peripheral blood. Receptor source: a woman in her 70s with acute or convalescent COVID-19.

The chain recombines TRBV5-1 with TRBJ2-7; D gene ambiguous. CDR1 is SGHRS and CDR2 is YFSETQ in the germline V gene. The CDR3 is made up of 12 amino acids. V lost 0 bases and J lost 5, with 6 bases in between. The CDR3 region has the DNA TGCGCCAGCAGCTTGGAACCGGACGAGCAGTACTTC. Translation gives CASSLEPDEQYF.

The CDR3 sequence: CASSQEVVSGYGYTF. CDR3 coding DNA: TGTGCCAGCAGCCAAGAGGTGGTTTCCGGCTATGGCTACACCTTC. The chain combines TRBV3-1 (or the pseudogene TRBV3-2) with TRBJ1-2; D call uncertain. Germline CDR1 and CDR2: LGHDT and YNNKEL (reference sequence). V lost 0 bases, J lost 4 bases, and 12 bases lay in between. CDR3 size: 15 residues.

The chain employs TRBV19 and TRBJ2-5, with 10 bases lining up with TRBD2. The CDR3 contains 17 residues. Germline V gene sequence: CDR1 LNHDA, CDR2 SQIVND (reference sequence). Trimming removed 3 bases from V and 1 base from J; junction bases left unmatched: 8. The CDR3 sequence is CASSITSSGSPQETQYF. The CDR3 nucleotides are TGTGCCAGTAGTATCACTTCTAGCGGGAGTCCCCAAGAGACCCAGTACTTC.

This sequence joins TRBV5-1 and TRBJ1-1, with TRBD1 matching over 9 bases. The J segment lost 4 bases and the V segment lost 3 bases, leaving 4 bases of the junction unmatched. This CDR3 is 14 amino acids long. The germline V gene encodes CDR1 SGHRS and CDR2 YFSETQ. CDR3 in DNA: TGCGCCAGCAGCTACCAGGGACAGGGCACTGAAGCTTTCTTT. Amino acid sequence: CASSYQGQGTEAFF. The variable domain in full, completed from reference TRBV5-1 and TRBJ1-1, reads KAGVTQTPRYLIKTRGQQVTLSCSPISGHRSVSWYQQTPGQGLQFLFEYFSETQRNKGNFPGRFSGRQFSNSRSEMNVSTLELGDSALYLCASSYQGQGTEAFFGQGTRLTVV.

CDR3 in DNA: TGTGCCAGCAGCCAACCTAAAGAGGGCGGCTCTAACATGAACACTGAAGCTTTCTTT. This codes for CASSQPKEGGSNMNTEAFF. The rearrangement uses TRBV3-1 (or the pseudogene TRBV3-2) and TRBJ1-1; D is ambiguous. Germline V CDR1 and CDR2: LGHDT, YNNKEL (reference sequence). This CDR3 has 19 residues. Trimming took off 2 bases at V and 0 bases at J, with 22 bases between the two ends.

The gene calls are TRBV5-1 and TRBJ1-2; no clear D gene. V was trimmed by 5 bases and J by 4 bases, leaving 12 bases between them. Germline assignment: CDR1 SGHRS and CDR2 YFSETQ. This CDR3 spans 13 amino acids. In DNA, the CDR3 is TGCGCCAGCAGGGAGGGTTCCCTCTATGGCTACACCTTC. Its translation: CASREGSLYGYTF.

The chain joins TRBV28 to TRBJ2-7, with TRBD2 matching over 10 bases. The CDR3 consists of 14 residues. Trimming cost V 6 bases and J 0 bases; bases outside gene matches: 2. Germline CDR1 is MDHEN and CDR2 is SYDVKM. DNA of the CDR3: TGTGCCAGCAGCCTAGCGGGAGTCTCCTACGAGCAGTACTTC. As protein: CASSLAGVSYEQYF.

In this sample, this clone turned up a few times. This chain links TRBV6-6 with TRBJ2-5; 7 nucleotides agree with TRBD2. CDR3 length: 16 amino acids. The trim removed 5 bases at V and 0 bases at J, leaving 9 bases unmatched. CDR1 and CDR2 from the germline V gene are MNHNY and SVGAGI (reference sequence). The CDR3 region is CASSPGLGGYQETQYF. In DNA, the CDR3 is TGTGCCAGCAGTCCCGGACTAGGAGGGTACCAAGAGACCCAGTACTTC.

This clone appeared a few times. The V call is TRBV2, the J call TRBJ1-5, with TRBD1 as a possible D gene (5 bases). The CDR3 spans 13 residues. Germline values: CDR1 SNHLY, CDR2 FYNNEI. V was trimmed by 6 bases and J by 4 bases, leaving 10 bases between them. CDR3 in amino acids: CASRDNGNQPQHF. The CDR3 nucleotides are TGTGCCAGCAGGGACAATGGTAATCAGCCCCAGCATTTT.

J is TRBJ1-2 and V is TRBV24-1, with a possible D match to TRBD1 (6 bases). This CDR3 region has 14 residues. V lost 3 bases and J lost 3, with 10 bases in between. Germline V gene sequence: CDR1 KGHDR, CDR2 SFDVKD. The CDR3 coding sequence is TGTGCCACCAGTGATGCGACAGGTGACTATGGCTACACCTTC. As protein: CATSDATGDYGYTF.

J is TRBJ2-2 and V is TRBV11-2, with D possibly TRBD2 on 6 matching bases. V was cut by 6 bases and J by 5 bases, with 13 bases left in between. Germline CDR1 SGHAT, CDR2 FQNNGV. The CDR3 covers 14 residues. The CDR3 sequence: CASRGGLGTGELFF. The CDR3 region has the DNA TGTGCCAGCAGGGGGGGATTAGGGACCGGGGAGCTGTTTTTT. Variable domain in full (rest from reference TRBV11-2 and TRBJ2-2): EAGVAQSPRYKIIEKRQSVAFWCNPISGHATLYWYQQILGQGPKLLIQFQNNGVVDDSQLPKDRFSAERLKGVDSTLKIQPAKLEDSAVYLCASRGGLGTGELFFGEGSRLTVL.

CDR3 DNA: TGTGCCAGTAGTGATCAGGGGCCAGATACGCAGTATTTT. This codes for CASSDQGPDTQYF. J is TRBJ2-3 and V is TRBV19, with D possibly TRBD1 on 6 matching bases. CDR1 is LNHDA, CDR2 SQIVND, per germline (reference sequence). The V end was cut by 5 bases, the J end by 4 bases, with 10 bases between. The CDR3 is made up of 13 amino acids.

The rearrangement links TRBV7-2 to TRBJ1-5, with 8 positions matching TRBD1. V shed 5 bases, J shed 7 bases, and the junction held 10 bases outside the gene matches. Germline-derived CDR1 and CDR2 are SGHTA and FQGNSA. The CDR3 sequence is 15 residues long. The CDR3 coding sequence is TGTGCCAGCAGCGTGCTACGTTCAGGGGGCCAGCCCCAGCATTTT. Translated: CASSVLRSGGQPQHF.

V is TRBV28 and J is TRBJ2-3, with D possibly matching TRBD2 (6 bases). V was clipped by 2 bases and J by 5 bases, with 14 bases between them. The germline V gene has CDR1 MDHEN and CDR2 SYDVKM. The CDR3 totals 15 residues. The CDR3 DNA is TGTGCCAGCAGTTTAGATCGGGAGAGGAGAGATACGCAGTATTTT. Translating gives CASSLDRERRDTQYF.